Listed below are T cell receptor beta chains from one sample, sequenced in a study of OX40 agonist ivuxolimab in advanced cancers. Assay used: immunoSEQ multiplex PCR; TCRdb lists only in-frame clones, some missing. The data show roughly 92,000 clones, more than 80% seen once. This specimen was CD4+ or CD8+ T cells sorted from blood, taken in a trial of the OX40 agonist ivuxolimab. All receptors come from an adult with an advanced solid tumor such as melanoma, head and neck, liver or kidney cancer. The CDR3 runs from the conserved cysteine through the conserved F or W. The order of the fields is D gene, J gene, V gene, clone size, CDR3 protein, CDR3 DNA. The D gene is left open where the match is weak. Clone size is shown for a subset of rows, as once, few, many or a class of expanded clone.

d_call: TRBD1
j_call: TRBJ2-6
v_call: TRBV29-1
clone_size: .
cdr3_aa: CSVEDWTGDGPSGANVLTF
cdr3_nt: TGCAGCGTTGAAGATTGGACAGGGGACGGCCCTTCTGGGGCCAACGTCCTGACTTTC

d_call: .
j_call: TRBJ2-7
v_call: TRBV6-5
clone_size: .
cdr3_aa: CASRDSLSYEQYF
cdr3_nt: TGTGCCAGCAGGGACAGCCTTTCCTACGAGCAGTACTTC

d_call: .
j_call: TRBJ2-2
v_call: TRBV6-4
clone_size: .
cdr3_aa: CASSEYSPGTGELFF
cdr3_nt: TGTGCCAGCAGTGAATACTCCCCGGGCACCGGGGAGCTGTTTTTT

d_call: .
j_call: TRBJ1-1
v_call: TRBV20-1
clone_size: .
cdr3_aa: CSATGVRAFF
cdr3_nt: TGCAGTGCTACAGGAGTGCGAGCTTTCTTT

d_call: .
j_call: TRBJ2-6
v_call: TRBV7-2
clone_size: once
cdr3_aa: CASSLAAGATSGANVLTF
cdr3_nt: TGTGCCAGCAGCTTAGCCGCAGGGGCCACCTCTGGGGCCAACGTCCTGACTTTC

d_call: .
j_call: TRBJ1-1
v_call: TRBV4-1
clone_size: .
cdr3_aa: CASSQGRAGDTEAFF
cdr3_nt: TGCGCCAGCAGCCAAGGAAGGGCAGGGGACACTGAAGCTTTCTTT

d_call: .
j_call: TRBJ2-1
v_call: TRBV19
clone_size: .
cdr3_aa: CASSTTRYNEQFF
cdr3_nt: TGTGCCAGTAGTACGACTAGGTACAATGAGCAGTTCTTC

d_call: TRBD1
j_call: TRBJ2-7
v_call: TRBV5-6
clone_size: .
cdr3_aa: CASTSGQGTYEQYF
cdr3_nt: TGTGCCAGCACCTCCGGACAGGGCACCTACGAGCAGTACTTC

d_call: .
j_call: TRBJ2-7
v_call: TRBV6-6
clone_size: .
cdr3_aa: CASRDPGSQYF
cdr3_nt: TGTGCCAGCAGGGACCCCGGGTCGCAGTACTTC

d_call: .
j_call: TRBJ2-7
v_call: TRBV28
clone_size: .
cdr3_aa: CASSRLGSYEQYF
cdr3_nt: TGTGCCAGCAGCAGACTAGGGTCATACGAGCAGTACTTC

d_call: TRBD1
j_call: TRBJ2-6
v_call: TRBV29-1
clone_size: .
cdr3_aa: CSVEDSDRGFSGANVLTF
cdr3_nt: TGCAGCGTTGAAGATTCGGACAGGGGGTTCTCTGGGGCCAACGTCCTGACTTTC

d_call: .
j_call: TRBJ1-3
v_call: TRBV15
clone_size: .
cdr3_aa: CATSRDWGAGSTAGNTIYF
cdr3_nt: TGTGCCACCAGCAGAGATTGGGGGGCAGGGAGCACCGCTGGAAACACCATATATTTT

d_call: .
j_call: TRBJ1-5
v_call: TRBV27
clone_size: .
cdr3_aa: CASSLSVWQPQHF
cdr3_nt: TGTGCCAGCAGTTTATCGGTATGGCAGCCCCAGCATTTT

d_call: TRBD1
j_call: TRBJ2-7
v_call: TRBV29-1
clone_size: .
cdr3_aa: CSVGTGVSYEQYF
cdr3_nt: TGCAGCGTGGGGACAGGGGTTTCCTACGAGCAGTACTTC

d_call: .
j_call: TRBJ1-5
v_call: TRBV6-5
clone_size: .
cdr3_aa: CASSYNGLSNQPQHF
cdr3_nt: TGTGCCAGCAGTTATAACGGACTTAGCAATCAGCCCCAGCATTTT

d_call: .
j_call: TRBJ2-2
v_call: TRBV27
clone_size: .
cdr3_aa: CASSLSPSTGELFF
cdr3_nt: TGTGCCAGCAGTTTAAGTCCCAGCACCGGGGAGCTGTTTTTT

d_call: .
j_call: TRBJ2-1
v_call: TRBV7-2
clone_size: .
cdr3_aa: CASSSSGLGYNEQFF
cdr3_nt: TGTGCCAGCAGCTCATCGGGACTGGGGTACAATGAGCAGTTCTTC

d_call: TRBD1
j_call: TRBJ2-1
v_call: TRBV18
clone_size: .
cdr3_aa: CASSPPSTGTGGINEQFF
cdr3_nt: TGTGCCAGCTCACCACCAAGCACCGGGACAGGGGGCATCAATGAGCAGTTCTTC

d_call: .
j_call: TRBJ2-7
v_call: TRBV7-6
clone_size: .
cdr3_aa: CASSSSIRGEQYF
cdr3_nt: TGTGCCAGCAGTTCATCAATTAGAGGCGAGCAGTACTTC

d_call: .
j_call: TRBJ1-1
v_call: TRBV2
clone_size: .
cdr3_aa: CASRGTEAFF
cdr3_nt: TGTGCCAGCCGTGGCACTGAAGCTTTCTTT

d_call: .
j_call: TRBJ2-5
v_call: TRBV7-2
clone_size: .
cdr3_aa: CASSLNSHGTQYF
cdr3_nt: TGTGCCAGCAGCTTAAACTCCCACGGGACCCAGTACTTC

d_call: .
j_call: TRBJ1-2
v_call: TRBV28
clone_size: .
cdr3_aa: CASSLGRERVWIYGYTF
cdr3_nt: TGTGCCAGCAGCCTCGGACGGGAGCGAGTGTGGATCTATGGCTACACCTTC

d_call: .
j_call: TRBJ2-1
v_call: TRBV10-3
clone_size: once
cdr3_aa: CAISVSLGDNEQFF
cdr3_nt: TGTGCCATCAGTGTCAGCTTAGGGGATAATGAGCAGTTCTTC

d_call: .
j_call: TRBJ2-1
v_call: TRBV6-5
clone_size: .
cdr3_aa: CASRRSSYNEQFF
cdr3_nt: TGTGCCAGCCGGCGGAGCTCCTACAATGAGCAGTTCTTC

d_call: .
j_call: TRBJ1-1
v_call: TRBV30
clone_size: .
cdr3_aa: CAWSVLEEGLVAFF
cdr3_nt: TGTGCCTGGAGTGTACTAGAGGAAGGATTGGTAGCTTTCTTT

d_call: TRBD2
j_call: TRBJ2-3
v_call: TRBV5-1
clone_size: .
cdr3_aa: CASSVRTSGIGTDTQYF
cdr3_nt: TGCGCCAGCAGCGTCAGGACTAGCGGGATAGGCACAGATACGCAGTATTTT

d_call: .
j_call: TRBJ1-2
v_call: TRBV15
clone_size: .
cdr3_aa: CATSRDRQGGGNYGYTF
cdr3_nt: TGTGCCACCAGCAGAGATCGGCAGGGAGGAGGAAACTATGGCTACACCTTC

d_call: .
j_call: TRBJ1-1
v_call: TRBV11-3
clone_size: .
cdr3_aa: CASSLDSGHSNTEAFF
cdr3_nt: TGTGCCAGCAGCTTAGACTCGGGACATTCGAACACTGAAGCTTTCTTT

d_call: .
j_call: TRBJ1-2
v_call: TRBV27
clone_size: .
cdr3_aa: CASSKTGANNNYGYTF
cdr3_nt: TGTGCCAGCAGTAAGACCGGGGCGAATAATAACTATGGCTACACCTTC

d_call: .
j_call: TRBJ2-7
v_call: TRBV29-1
clone_size: .
cdr3_aa: CSVLGGERAYEQYF
cdr3_nt: TGCAGCGTTCTAGGCGGGGAGAGGGCCTACGAGCAGTACTTC

d_call: .
j_call: TRBJ2-1
v_call: TRBV20-1
clone_size: .
cdr3_aa: CNGGTYNEQFF
cdr3_nt: TGCAATGGTGGCACCTACAATGAGCAGTTCTTC

d_call: .
j_call: TRBJ2-4
v_call: TRBV6-5
clone_size: .
cdr3_aa: CASSSFLAKNIQYF
cdr3_nt: TGTGCCAGCAGTTCGTTCTTAGCCAAAAACATTCAGTACTTC

d_call: TRBD1
j_call: TRBJ1-1
v_call: TRBV6-1
clone_size: .
cdr3_aa: CASQTGGNTEAFF
cdr3_nt: TGTGCCAGCCAGACAGGGGGAAACACTGAAGCTTTCTTT

d_call: .
j_call: TRBJ2-5
v_call: TRBV7-3
clone_size: .
cdr3_aa: CASSWGPTGNSAQETQYF
cdr3_nt: TGTGCCAGCAGCTGGGGTCCCACAGGGAATAGTGCCCAAGAGACCCAGTACTTC

d_call: .
j_call: TRBJ2-7
v_call: TRBV5-1
clone_size: .
cdr3_aa: CASSFRAEAAYEQYF
cdr3_nt: TGCGCCAGCAGCTTTAGGGCAGAGGCTGCCTACGAGCAGTACTTC

d_call: .
j_call: TRBJ1-1
v_call: TRBV19
clone_size: .
cdr3_aa: CASRTHSRGTEAFF
cdr3_nt: TGTGCCAGTAGAACACACTCCAGGGGCACTGAAGCTTTCTTT

d_call: .
j_call: TRBJ1-1
v_call: TRBV11-2
clone_size: .
cdr3_aa: CASSLDLQGVNTEAFF
cdr3_nt: TGTGCCAGCAGCTTAGATCTACAAGGGGTGAACACTGAAGCTTTCTTT

d_call: .
j_call: TRBJ1-1
v_call: TRBV7-9
clone_size: .
cdr3_aa: CASSVPGPRGTEAFF
cdr3_nt: TGTGCCAGCAGCGTACCGGGTCCCCGGGGGACTGAAGCTTTCTTT

d_call: TRBD2
j_call: TRBJ2-1
v_call: TRBV27
clone_size: .
cdr3_aa: CASSPGLADYNEQFF
cdr3_nt: TGTGCCAGCAGTCCGGGACTAGCGGACTACAATGAGCAGTTCTTC

d_call: .
j_call: TRBJ2-5
v_call: TRBV5-1
clone_size: .
cdr3_aa: CASSMGGPQETQYF
cdr3_nt: TGCGCCAGCAGCATGGGCGGACCGCAAGAGACCCAGTACTTC

d_call: .
j_call: TRBJ1-2
v_call: TRBV6-5
clone_size: .
cdr3_aa: CASRGWDPLNYGYTF
cdr3_nt: TGTGCCAGCAGGGGCTGGGACCCGCTAAACTATGGCTACACCTTC

d_call: .
j_call: TRBJ2-5
v_call: TRBV13
clone_size: once
cdr3_aa: CASSLGRLGQTQYF
cdr3_nt: TGTGCCAGCAGCTTAGGGCGCCTCGGGCAGACCCAGTACTTC

d_call: TRBD1
j_call: TRBJ1-1
v_call: TRBV5-1
clone_size: .
cdr3_aa: CASSSRPIQGAGFTEAFF
cdr3_nt: TGCGCCAGCAGCTCCCGGCCGATACAGGGGGCGGGTTTCACTGAAGCTTTCTTT

d_call: .
j_call: TRBJ2-5
v_call: TRBV5-4
clone_size: .
cdr3_aa: CASSLGTVPKRETQYF
cdr3_nt: TGTGCCAGCAGCTTAGGGACGGTTCCTAAGAGGGAGACCCAGTACTTC

d_call: TRBD2
j_call: TRBJ2-2
v_call: TRBV5-1
clone_size: .
cdr3_aa: CASQTSETGELFF
cdr3_nt: TGCGCCAGCCAGACTAGCGAGACCGGGGAGCTGTTTTTT

d_call: .
j_call: TRBJ2-5
v_call: TRBV4-1
clone_size: .
cdr3_aa: CANSQDGETQYF
cdr3_nt: TGCGCCAACAGCCAAGATGGGGAGACCCAGTACTTC

d_call: .
j_call: TRBJ2-1
v_call: TRBV7-9
clone_size: .
cdr3_aa: CASSLGANEQFF
cdr3_nt: TGTGCCAGCAGCTTAGGGGCCAATGAGCAGTTCTTC

d_call: TRBD2
j_call: TRBJ2-7
v_call: TRBV6-6
clone_size: once
cdr3_aa: CASGPTSGGGFYEQYF
cdr3_nt: TGTGCCAGCGGGCCGACTAGTGGCGGGGGATTCTACGAGCAGTACTTC

d_call: TRBD2
j_call: TRBJ2-1
v_call: TRBV4-1
clone_size: .
cdr3_aa: CASSPVIAGGITNEQFF
cdr3_nt: TGCGCCAGCAGCCCAGTGATAGCGGGAGGGATCACAAATGAGCAGTTCTTC

d_call: .
j_call: TRBJ2-1
v_call: TRBV5-4
clone_size: .
cdr3_aa: CASSLDAGEFRNEQFF
cdr3_nt: TGTGCCAGCAGCTTGGACGCCGGAGAGTTTAGGAATGAGCAGTTCTTC

d_call: .
j_call: TRBJ1-2
v_call: TRBV7-9
clone_size: once
cdr3_aa: CASSLGSQGPYGYTF
cdr3_nt: TGTGCCAGCAGCTTAGGCTCTCAGGGTCCCTATGGCTACACCTTC

d_call: .
j_call: TRBJ2-7
v_call: TRBV27
clone_size: few
cdr3_aa: CASSQDRNSYEQYF
cdr3_nt: TGTGCCAGCAGTCAGGACAGAAACTCCTACGAGCAGTACTTC

d_call: .
j_call: TRBJ1-2
v_call: TRBV5-6
clone_size: .
cdr3_aa: CASSLGGKIYGYTF
cdr3_nt: TGTGCCAGCAGCTTGGGCGGCAAGATATATGGCTACACCTTC

d_call: .
j_call: TRBJ2-5
v_call: TRBV7-3
clone_size: .
cdr3_aa: CASSPTVQETQYF
cdr3_nt: TGTGCCAGCAGCCCGACAGTCCAGGAGACCCAGTACTTC

d_call: TRBD1
j_call: TRBJ2-7
v_call: TRBV27
clone_size: once
cdr3_aa: CASSFVRQGLGEQYF
cdr3_nt: TGTGCCAGCAGTTTCGTCCGACAGGGCCTTGGAGAGCAGTACTTC

d_call: .
j_call: TRBJ2-5
v_call: TRBV2
clone_size: .
cdr3_aa: CASSEAALTETQYF
cdr3_nt: TGTGCCAGCAGTGAAGCGGCCCTAACGGAGACCCAGTACTTC

d_call: .
j_call: TRBJ2-5
v_call: TRBV27
clone_size: .
cdr3_aa: CASSFGTAQQETQYF
cdr3_nt: TGTGCCAGCAGTTTCGGGACCGCGCAACAAGAGACCCAGTACTTC

d_call: .
j_call: TRBJ1-2
v_call: TRBV25-1
clone_size: .
cdr3_aa: CASSVKPGPLDGYTF
cdr3_nt: TGTGCCAGCAGTGTAAAACCGGGACCGTTAGATGGCTACACCTTC

d_call: TRBD2
j_call: TRBJ2-7
v_call: TRBV27
clone_size: .
cdr3_aa: CASSSGLAGGPSTEQYF
cdr3_nt: TGTGCCAGCAGTTCGGGACTAGCGGGAGGGCCCTCCACCGAGCAGTACTTC

d_call: .
j_call: TRBJ1-1
v_call: TRBV2
clone_size: few
cdr3_aa: CASSGDHNTEAFF
cdr3_nt: TGTGCCAGCAGTGGGGATCACAACACTGAAGCTTTCTTT